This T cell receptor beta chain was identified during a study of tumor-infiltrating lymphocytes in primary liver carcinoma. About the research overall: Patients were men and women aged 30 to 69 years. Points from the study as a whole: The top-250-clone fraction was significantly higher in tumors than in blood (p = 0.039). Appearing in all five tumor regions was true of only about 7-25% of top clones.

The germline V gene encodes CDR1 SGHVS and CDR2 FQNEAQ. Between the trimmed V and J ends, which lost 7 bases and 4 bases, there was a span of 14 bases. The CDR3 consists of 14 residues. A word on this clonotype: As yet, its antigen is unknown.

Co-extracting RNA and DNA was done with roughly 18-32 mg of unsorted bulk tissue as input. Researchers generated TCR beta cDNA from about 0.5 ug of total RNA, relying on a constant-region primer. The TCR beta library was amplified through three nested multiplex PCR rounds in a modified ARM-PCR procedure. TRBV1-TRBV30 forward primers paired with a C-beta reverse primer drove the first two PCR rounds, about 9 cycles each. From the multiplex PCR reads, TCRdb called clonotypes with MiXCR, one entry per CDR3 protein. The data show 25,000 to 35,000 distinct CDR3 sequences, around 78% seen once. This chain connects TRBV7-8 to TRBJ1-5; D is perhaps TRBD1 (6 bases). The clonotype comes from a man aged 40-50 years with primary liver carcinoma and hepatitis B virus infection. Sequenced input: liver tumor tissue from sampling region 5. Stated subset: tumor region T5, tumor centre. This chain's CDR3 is CASIPGTLNQPQHF. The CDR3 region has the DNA TGTGCCAGCATCCCAGGGACATTGAATCAGCCCCAGCATTTT.